Sequencing of this T cell receptor beta chain was carried out in a study of blood T cell repertoires in COVID-19. Trimming removed 2 bases at V and 5 bases at J, with 13 bases between. In germline, CDR1 is SGDLS, CDR2 YYNGEE. This CDR3 contains 15 residues. Produced via immunoSEQ multiplex PCR; TCRdb's table is partial and in-frame only. Of 80,000 or so clones in the sample, roughly 91% are singletons; the top ten hold about 1.9%. This clone was recorded only once. The chain is built from TRBV9 and TRBJ1-4; D remains unclear. The sequenced material came from peripheral blood. The sequence derives from a woman between 45 and 60 years old in a cohort sampled during active COVID-19. DNA for the CDR3: TGTGCCAGCAGCGTGGGGAGCGCGGGGAATGAAAAACTGTTTTTT. It encodes CASSVGSAGNEKLFF. Full variable domain (rest looked up from reference TRBV9 and TRBJ1-4): DSGVTQTPKHLITATGQRVTLRCSPRSGDLSVYWYQQSLDQGLQFLIQYYNGEERAKGNILERFSAQQFPDLHSELNLSSLELGDSALYFCASSVGSAGNEKLFFGSGTQLSVL.